Here is one TCR beta chain with its context. Antigen specificity is unknown. Germline CDR1 is DFQATT and CDR2 is SNEGSKA (reference sequence). The CDR3 is 12 amino acids. The sequenced patients had an expansion of CD8+CD57+ cells seen by flow cytometry. The data originate from a study of CD8+CD57+ T cells in acquired aplastic anemia. Across the whole study: Quantities of DNA derived from sorted CD4+ and CD8+ cells averaged approximately 3 ug. Study-wide points: Found in both controls and patients were almost 30 CD8+ CDR3 sequences.

Genomic DNA constituted the template upon which TCR beta VDJ and CDR3 profiling was performed. TCRdb itself ran the reads through MiXCR, one entry per CDR3 protein. The sample shows 200,000 to 250,000 distinct CDR3 sequences, 47% of them seen only once. The source of this sequence is a human donor with aplastic anemia. The specimen sequenced was sorted CD4+, CD8+, or CD8+CD57+ T cells (not recorded which) from PBMCs. The V call is TRBV20-1, the J call TRBJ2-1; TRBD2 aligns across 9 bases. The J call may be wrong; the DNA end is better matched by TRBJ2-5. DNA for the CDR3: TGCAGTGCCCCGGCGGGGGGGGAGACCCAGTACTTC. It translates to CSAPAGGETQYF.